This T cell receptor (beta chain) was observed in a study of regulatory T cells in long-lasting Graves disease. This clonotype occurred many times. Sample time point: newly diagnosed GD, antithyroid drugs for less than 3 months. PBMCs provided the RNA from which the TCR library was made. Germline CDR1 reads SGHRS; CDR2 reads YFSETQ. The CDR3 has 15 amino acids. Trimming took off 6 bases at V and 9 bases at J, with 22 bases between the two ends. According to the study, TCR beta libraries were built with iRepertoire HTBI primers and CDR3-region Arm-PCR. TCRdb fed the multiplex PCR reads into MiXCR, producing one record per CDR3 protein. Of 370,000 or so distinct CDR3 sequences listed, roughly 16% were seen once; the top ten hold around 21%. The same specimen was also included in a second study, on T cells in Graves' hyperthyroidism and ophthalmopathy.

The specimen comprised peripheral blood mononuclear cells (PBMCs), sampled at new diagnosis, from a patient treated with antithyroid drugs. The gene calls are TRBV5-1 and TRBJ2-1; the D call may be TRBD1 or TRBD2 (5 bases each). This sequence was found in a woman aged 18-29 years with Graves disease. CDR3 sequence: CASTLSRGRGLEQFF. The DNA of the CDR3 is TGCGCCAGCACCCTATCGAGGGGCCGAGGACTTGAGCAGTTCTTC.